A selection of T cell receptor beta chains follows, all from one sample in a study of blood T cell repertoires in COVID-19. Generated by immunoSEQ multiplex PCR, the TCRdb table keeps only in-frame clones and is missing some. The sample lists approximately 190,000 clones, 84% occurring once. The specimen sequenced was peripheral blood. These receptors were taken from a woman aged 65 to 85 with active or convalescent COVID-19. CDR3s include the opening cysteine and the closing phenylalanine or tryptophan. Each record gives: CDR3 protein, J gene, V gene.

cdr3_aa: CASSLSGVTGELFF; j_call: TRBJ2-2; v_call: TRBV28
cdr3_aa: CASSWQGTAQETQYF; j_call: TRBJ2-5; v_call: TRBV2
cdr3_aa: CASSIETSGSVTQYF; j_call: TRBJ2-5; v_call: TRBV19
cdr3_aa: CASSSGVGEKLFF; j_call: TRBJ1-4; v_call: TRBV25-1
cdr3_aa: CASSIPGFNYGYTF; j_call: TRBJ1-2; v_call: TRBV19
cdr3_aa: CASHLAGVPGELFF; j_call: TRBJ2-2; v_call: TRBV11-1
cdr3_aa: CAISDREDTQYF; j_call: TRBJ2-3; v_call: TRBV10-3
cdr3_aa: CASSQAGSFGEQYF; j_call: TRBJ2-7; v_call: TRBV4-1
cdr3_aa: CASRPTGGSGNTIYF; j_call: TRBJ1-3; v_call: TRBV3-1/TRBV3-2
cdr3_aa: CASSLMGGRGNEQFF; j_call: TRBJ2-1; v_call: TRBV11-2
cdr3_aa: CASSTQGTETQYF; j_call: TRBJ2-5; v_call: TRBV7-9
cdr3_aa: CSVGIGTGRGYEQYF; j_call: TRBJ2-7; v_call: TRBV29-1
cdr3_aa: CASSYRLEQYF; j_call: TRBJ2-7; v_call: TRBV2
cdr3_aa: CASSEVPLGLAGPNTGELFF; j_call: TRBJ2-2; v_call: TRBV6-1
cdr3_aa: CASSYAVQETQYF; j_call: TRBJ2-5; v_call: TRBV5-6
cdr3_aa: CASSQPAGLAASYNEQFF; j_call: TRBJ2-1; v_call: TRBV4-1
cdr3_aa: CASSLLGGGEQYF; j_call: TRBJ2-7; v_call: TRBV18
cdr3_aa: CASSLLTGGTDTQYF; j_call: TRBJ2-3; v_call: TRBV2
cdr3_aa: CASSSDRGSYGYTF; j_call: TRBJ1-2; v_call: TRBV5-1
cdr3_aa: CASSLRPGVEGGYTF; j_call: TRBJ1-2; v_call: TRBV5-1
cdr3_aa: CASSPLGGGTDTQYF; j_call: TRBJ2-3; v_call: TRBV18
cdr3_aa: CASSYSMNRGHGGYTF; j_call: TRBJ1-2; v_call: TRBV6-5
cdr3_aa: CASSFGQKSSYNEQFF; j_call: TRBJ2-1; v_call: TRBV5-1
cdr3_aa: CASSLEGASAGELFF; j_call: TRBJ2-2; v_call: TRBV7-9
cdr3_aa: CASSLHNTGELFF; j_call: TRBJ2-2; v_call: TRBV12-3/TRBV12-4
cdr3_aa: CASRPRTAAGYGYTF; j_call: TRBJ1-2; v_call: TRBV5-8
cdr3_aa: CASSLESSTATYGYTF; j_call: TRBJ1-2; v_call: TRBV5-1
cdr3_aa: CASSDSTQGNQPQHF; j_call: TRBJ1-5; v_call: TRBV6-6
cdr3_aa: CASSQERVRETQYF; j_call: TRBJ2-5; v_call: TRBV3-1/TRBV3-2
cdr3_aa: CASSYDRGLTEAFF; j_call: TRBJ1-1; v_call: TRBV6-6
cdr3_aa: CATNTWGGTGELFF; j_call: TRBJ2-2; v_call: TRBV28
cdr3_aa: CASSSGIGTGGHEQYF; j_call: TRBJ2-7; v_call: TRBV9
cdr3_aa: CASSSNRGLYTGELFF; j_call: TRBJ2-2; v_call: TRBV28
cdr3_aa: CASSQDWPSGMSTGELFF; j_call: TRBJ2-2; v_call: TRBV4-1
cdr3_aa: CASSLQGTQYF; j_call: TRBJ2-5; v_call: TRBV7-9
cdr3_aa: CASSLRVAGANVLTF; j_call: TRBJ2-6; v_call: TRBV7-9
cdr3_aa: CASSLGANTEAFF; j_call: TRBJ1-1; v_call: TRBV5-1
cdr3_aa: CASSLSGRGYGYTF; j_call: TRBJ1-2; v_call: TRBV7-9
cdr3_aa: CASSDSGRPRNEQFF; j_call: TRBJ2-1; v_call: TRBV6-1
cdr3_aa: CSVRQDRNQPQHF; j_call: TRBJ1-5; v_call: TRBV29-1
cdr3_aa: CASSRDRGDTQYF; j_call: TRBJ2-3; v_call: TRBV12-3/TRBV12-4
cdr3_aa: CSVSPLGEQYF; j_call: TRBJ2-7; v_call: TRBV20-1
cdr3_aa: CASSPTSPYEQYF; j_call: TRBJ2-7; v_call: TRBV7-9
cdr3_aa: CASSPGSSYNSPLHF; j_call: TRBJ1-6; v_call: TRBV5-5
cdr3_aa: CASSAKYLGGGELFF; j_call: TRBJ2-2; v_call: TRBV13
cdr3_aa: CATKKAGGTDTQYF; j_call: TRBJ2-3; v_call: TRBV19
cdr3_aa: CAARQGNEKLFF; j_call: TRBJ1-4; v_call: TRBV25-1
cdr3_aa: CASSPGQVGRTEAFF; j_call: TRBJ1-1; v_call: TRBV18
cdr3_aa: CASSSLGGDQPQHF; j_call: TRBJ1-5; v_call: TRBV6-5
cdr3_aa: CASSQGGAGGLETQYF; j_call: TRBJ2-5; v_call: TRBV3-1/TRBV3-2
cdr3_aa: CASIFGPLAGFSYNEQFF; j_call: TRBJ2-1; v_call: TRBV2
cdr3_aa: CASRNTGLSYEQYF; j_call: TRBJ2-7; v_call: TRBV28